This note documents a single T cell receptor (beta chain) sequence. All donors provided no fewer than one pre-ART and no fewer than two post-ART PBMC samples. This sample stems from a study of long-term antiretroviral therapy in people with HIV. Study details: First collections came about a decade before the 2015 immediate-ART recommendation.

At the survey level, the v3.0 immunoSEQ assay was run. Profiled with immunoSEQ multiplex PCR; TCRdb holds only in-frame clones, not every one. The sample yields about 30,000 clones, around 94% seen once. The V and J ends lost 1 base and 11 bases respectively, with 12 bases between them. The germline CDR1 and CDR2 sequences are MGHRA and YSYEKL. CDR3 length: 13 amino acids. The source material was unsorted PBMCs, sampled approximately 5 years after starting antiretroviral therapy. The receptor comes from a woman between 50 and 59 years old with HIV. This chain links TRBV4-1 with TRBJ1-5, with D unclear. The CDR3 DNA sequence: TGCGCCAGCAGCCAAGTAGACGGTACGGCCCAGCATTTT. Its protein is CASSQVDGTAQHF.